This T cell receptor (beta chain) came from a study of Tregs in tolerant kidney transplant recipients. Whole-study findings and limits: Validation in larger populations is needed because few patients were studied. Activated donor B cell expansion appeared to reveal the most relevant donor-specific TCRbeta repertoire.

Germline loops: CDR1 DFQATT, CDR2 SNEGSKA (reference sequence). V lost 4 bases and J lost 0; bases outside the gene matches: 4. The CDR3 is 16 amino acids. In the case of this clone: Antigen unknown. Read coverage stops 3 residues before the CDR3 terminus; the germline J gene supplies the remainder.

The table came from immunoSEQ multiplex PCR; TCRdb's copy has only in-frame clones and leaves some out. This repertoire comprises about 48,000 clones; its ten largest clones make up 0.75% to 0.95%. This TCR came from a human donor who received a combined kidney and bone marrow transplant. The sequencing here drew on CD4+ T cells from blood, taken before the transplant. V and J are TRBV20-1 and TRBJ2-1, with 12 bases that match TRBD2. This chain's CDR3 is CSATLTSGGSYNEQFF. The CDR3 DNA, read in part, is TGCAGTGCTACTTTGACTAGCGGGGGCTCCTACAATGAG.